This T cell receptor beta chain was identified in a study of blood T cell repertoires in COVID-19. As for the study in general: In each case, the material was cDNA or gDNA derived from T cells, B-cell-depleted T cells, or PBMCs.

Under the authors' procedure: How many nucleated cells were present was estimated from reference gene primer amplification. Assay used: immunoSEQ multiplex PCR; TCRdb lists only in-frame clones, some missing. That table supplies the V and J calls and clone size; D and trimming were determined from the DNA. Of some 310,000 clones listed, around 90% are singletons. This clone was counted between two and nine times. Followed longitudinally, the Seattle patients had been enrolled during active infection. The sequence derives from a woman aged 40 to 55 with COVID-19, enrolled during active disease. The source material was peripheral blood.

The CDR3 DNA follows: TGTGCCAGTATAGGAAACAGGGGATCCACTGAAGCTTTCTTT. Amino acids: CASIGNRGSTEAFF. The V call is TRBV19, the J call TRBJ1-1; 7 nucleotides agree with TRBD1. CDR3 length: 14 residues. Trimming cost V 7 bases and J 4 bases; bases outside gene matches: 9. In germline, CDR1 is LNHDA, CDR2 SQIVND (reference sequence). The variable domain in full, with the rest retrieved from reference TRBV19 and TRBJ1-1, is DGGITQSPKYLFRKEGQNVTLSCEQNLNHDAMYWYRQDPGQGLRLIYYSQIVNDFQKGDIAEGYSVSREKKESFPLTVTSAQKNPTAFYLCASIGNRGSTEAFFGQGTRLTVV.